The 2 T cell receptor beta chains reported below all come from one sample, sequenced in a study of a mutant IDH1 vaccine in newly diagnosed glioma. Produced via immunoSEQ multiplex PCR; TCRdb's table is partial and in-frame only. The profile shows approximately 60,000 clones, roughly four fifths of them singletons. Time point indicated: week 47, end of study. The vaccine gave 300 ug of a 20-mer mutant IDH1 peptide subcutaneously per dose. These receptors' antigens are unknown. The sequenced sample was PBMCs, obtained from a glioma patient whose treatment included an IDH1 peptide vaccine. Every receptor here comes from a man aged 25 to 45 with glioma.

The chain recombines TRBV5-4 with TRBJ1-1; 8 bases are shared with TRBD1. The CDR3 totals 18 residues. Germline CDR1 and CDR2: SGHNT and YYREEE (reference sequence). V was pared by 4 bases and J by 6 bases, with 20 bases of the junction left unmatched. DNA of the CDR3: TGTGCCAGCAGCCAATCTAGAGCAGGGGGCCTTGAACAGGCTGAAGCTTTCTTT. It codes for CASSQSRAGGLEQAEAFF.

The chain has TRBV6-5 and TRBJ1-4; D is unclear. The CDR3 contains 14 residues. Deletions cut 6 bases from V and 8 bases from J, with 16 bases between. Germline V gene lookup returns CDR1 MNHEY and CDR2 SVGAGI. The CDR3 DNA reads as TGTGCCAGCAGCCCTCCAAGGACGAGGGAAAAACTGTTTTTT. Amino acids: CASSPPRTREKLFF.